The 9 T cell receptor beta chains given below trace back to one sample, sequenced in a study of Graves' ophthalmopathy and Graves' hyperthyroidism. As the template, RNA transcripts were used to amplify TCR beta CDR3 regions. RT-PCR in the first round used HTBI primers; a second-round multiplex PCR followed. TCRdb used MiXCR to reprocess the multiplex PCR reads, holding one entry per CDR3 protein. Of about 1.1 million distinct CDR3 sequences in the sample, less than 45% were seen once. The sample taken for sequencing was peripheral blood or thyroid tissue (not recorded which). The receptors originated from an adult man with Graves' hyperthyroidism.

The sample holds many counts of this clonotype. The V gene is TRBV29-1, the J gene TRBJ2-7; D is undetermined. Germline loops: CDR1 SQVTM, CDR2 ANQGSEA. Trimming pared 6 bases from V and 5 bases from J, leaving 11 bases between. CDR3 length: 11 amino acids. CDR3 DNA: TGCAGCGTGTCCGTAGGCCACGAGCAGTACTTC. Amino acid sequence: CSVSVGHEQYF.

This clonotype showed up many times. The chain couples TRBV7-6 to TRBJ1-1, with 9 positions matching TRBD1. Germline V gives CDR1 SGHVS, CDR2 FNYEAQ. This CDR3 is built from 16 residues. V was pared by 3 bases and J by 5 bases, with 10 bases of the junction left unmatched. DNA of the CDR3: TGTGCCAGCAGCTTGGAGGGACAGGGAACGAAAACTGAAGCTTTCTTT. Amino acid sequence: CASSLEGQGTKTEAFF.

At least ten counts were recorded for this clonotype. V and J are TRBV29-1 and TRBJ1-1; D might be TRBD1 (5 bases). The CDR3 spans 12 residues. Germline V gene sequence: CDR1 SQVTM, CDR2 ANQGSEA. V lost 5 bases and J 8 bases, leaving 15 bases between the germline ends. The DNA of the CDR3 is TGCAGCGTTCCTGATTGGACACAAGAAGCTTTCTTT. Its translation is CSVPDWTQEAFF.

Written as DNA, the CDR3 is TGTGCCATCAGAGAGACAGACGGCCGGAACACTGAAGCTTTCTTT. It is translated as CAIRETDGRNTEAFF. The chain joins TRBV10-3 to TRBJ1-1; perhaps TRBD1 as D (5 bases). The V and J ends lost 6 bases and 1 base respectively, with 15 bases between them. The CDR3 is 15 residues long. The germline gives CDR1 ENHRY, CDR2 SYGVKD.

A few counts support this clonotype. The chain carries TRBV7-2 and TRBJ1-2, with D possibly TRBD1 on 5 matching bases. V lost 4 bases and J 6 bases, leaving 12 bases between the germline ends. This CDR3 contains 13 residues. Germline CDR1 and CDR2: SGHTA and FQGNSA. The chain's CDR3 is CASSYPDTDGYTF. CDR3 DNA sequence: TGTGCCAGCAGCTATCCGGACACAGATGGCTACACCTTC.

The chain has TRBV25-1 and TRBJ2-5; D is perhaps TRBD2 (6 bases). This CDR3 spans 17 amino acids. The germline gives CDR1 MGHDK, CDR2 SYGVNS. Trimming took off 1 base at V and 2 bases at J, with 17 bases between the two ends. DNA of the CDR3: TGTGCCAGCAGTGAATGGGTCGGAGGGACGGATCAAGAGACCCAGTACTTC. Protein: CASSEWVGGTDQETQYF. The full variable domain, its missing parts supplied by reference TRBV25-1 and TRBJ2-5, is EADIYQTPRYLVIGTGKKITLECSQTMGHDKMYWYQQDPGMELHLIHYSYGVNSTEKGDLSSESTVSRIRTEHFPLTLESARPSHTSQYLCASSEWVGGTDQETQYFGPGTRLLVL.

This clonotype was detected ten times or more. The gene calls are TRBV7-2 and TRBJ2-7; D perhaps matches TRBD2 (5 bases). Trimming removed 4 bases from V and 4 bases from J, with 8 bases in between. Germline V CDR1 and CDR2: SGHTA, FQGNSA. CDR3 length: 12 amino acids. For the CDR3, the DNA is TGTGCCAGCAGCTCGGACTGGTACGAGCAGTACTTC. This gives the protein CASSSDWYEQYF.

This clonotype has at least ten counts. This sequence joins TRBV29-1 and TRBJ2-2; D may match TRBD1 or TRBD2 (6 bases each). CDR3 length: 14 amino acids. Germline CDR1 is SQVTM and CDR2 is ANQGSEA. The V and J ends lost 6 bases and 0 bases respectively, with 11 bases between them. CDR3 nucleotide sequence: TGCAGCGTCGCGGGACACACGAACACCGGGGAGCTGTTTTTT. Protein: CSVAGHTNTGELFF.

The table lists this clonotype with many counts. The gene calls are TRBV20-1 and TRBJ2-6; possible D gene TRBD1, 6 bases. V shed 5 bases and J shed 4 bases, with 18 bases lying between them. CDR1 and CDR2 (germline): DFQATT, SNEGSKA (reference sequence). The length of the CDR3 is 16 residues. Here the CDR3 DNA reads TGCAGTGCTGACGTAAGCAGGGGATCCGGGGCCAACGTCCTGACTTTC. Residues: CSADVSRGSGANVLTF.